This passage covers 13 T cell receptor beta chains from one sample sequenced in a study of identical twins. One entry per CDR3 protein results from TCRdb running MiXCR on the 5' RACE reads. Of some 1,700,000 distinct CDR3 sequences listed, roughly 35% are singletons. Sequencing was carried out using cord blood. The receptor set was obtained from a newborn girl in good health.

This rearrangement joins TRBV6-2 or TRBV6-3 to TRBJ2-4, with D perhaps matching TRBD1 or TRBD2 (5 bases each). CDR1 and CDR2 from the germline V gene are MNHEY and SVGEGT. The V and J ends lost 6 bases and 13 bases respectively, with 25 bases between them. The CDR3 totals 15 residues. As DNA, the CDR3 is TGTGCCAGCAGCGGCTGGGGCAGACTACACTACAAGCAGTACTTC. It codes for CASSGWGRLHYKQYF.

The sample holds many counts of this clonotype. This chain connects TRBV20-1 to TRBJ1-2; D is ambiguous. From germline, CDR1 is DFQATT and CDR2 SNEGSKA (reference sequence). The CDR3 length is 12 residues. V gave up 0 bases and J gave up 4 bases, with 6 bases separating them. CDR3 residues: CSARDAGYGYTF. The CDR3, as DNA: TGCAGTGCTAGAGATGCCGGCTATGGCTACACCTTC.

The chain employs TRBV27 and TRBJ1-4; D is possibly TRBD1 (5 bases). Trimming removed 2 bases at V and 5 bases at J, with 12 bases between. CDR1 and CDR2 (germline): MNHEY, SMNVEV (reference sequence). The CDR3 runs to 15 residues. CDR3: CASSLMPGLNEKLFF. As DNA, the CDR3 is TGTGCCAGCAGTTTAATGCCAGGGTTGAATGAAAAACTGTTTTTT.

This clonotype was picked up a small number of times. The chain has TRBV20-1 and TRBJ2-3; TRBD2 matches 14 bases. Germline V lookup: CDR1 DFQATT, CDR2 SNEGSKA (reference sequence). The CDR3 runs to 18 residues. V dropped 0 bases and J dropped 3; count of bases not matched to a gene: 8. CDR3 sequence: CSARDRRGLAGVTDTQYF. The CDR3 DNA is TGCAGTGCTAGAGATCGGAGGGGACTAGCGGGAGTGACAGATACGCAGTATTTT.

The chain joins TRBV28 to TRBJ2-7; D tentatively fits TRBD1 or TRBD2 (5 bases each). The CDR3 runs to 16 residues. Trimming shortened V by 3 bases and J by 2 bases, and 17 bases separated the two germline ends. CDR1 and CDR2 from the germline V gene are MDHEN and SYDVKM. The DNA of the CDR3 is TGTGCCAGCAGTTTTTACGGGGCTAGGGGAGCCTACGAGCAGTACTTC. Its protein product is CASSFYGARGAYEQYF.

This clonotype appeared a few times. As DNA, the CDR3 is TGCAGCGTAACGACGGGACAGGGGCTCTCTGGGGCCAACGTCCTGACTTTC. Translation: CSVTTGQGLSGANVLTF. This chain links TRBV29-1 with TRBJ2-6; 10 bases are a match to TRBD1. After removal of 6 bases from V and 0 bases from J, the junction contained 8 bases not matched to a gene. Germline V gives CDR1 SQVTM, CDR2 ANQGSEA. The length of the CDR3 is 17 residues.

The gene calls are TRBV6-1 and TRBJ1-1; TRBD1 might be the D (6 bases). The CDR3 totals 12 residues. Germline V lookup: CDR1 MNHNS, CDR2 SASEGT. V lost 6 bases to trimming and J lost 4 bases, with 9 bases between them. CDR3: CASRKQGTEAFF. CDR3 sequence (DNA): TGTGCCAGCAGGAAACAGGGCACTGAAGCTTTCTTT.

The chain recombines TRBV18 with TRBJ2-1; 8 bases line up with TRBD2. The CDR3 sequence is 13 residues long. Trimming took 2 bases from V and 7 from J; bases not matched to a gene: 1. Germline lookup yields CDR1 KGHSH and CDR2 LQKENI. The CDR3: CASSPGTRNEQFF. The CDR3 coding sequence is TGTGCCAGCTCACCAGGGACTAGGAATGAGCAGTTCTTC.

The chain couples TRBV4-1 to TRBJ2-2; 11 nucleotides line up with TRBD2. The CDR3 runs to 17 residues. Per germline, CDR1 MGHRA and CDR2 YSYEKL. V was clipped by 0 bases and J by 6 bases; unmatched bases: 6. CDR3 loop: CASSQERLAGTSGELFF. CDR3 DNA: TGCGCCAGCAGCCAAGAGAGACTAGCGGGGACGTCCGGGGAGCTGTTTTTT.

This chain uses TRBV6-1 with TRBJ1-2; 7 positions agree with TRBD1. Germline values: CDR1 MNHNS, CDR2 SASEGT. CDR3 length: 13 residues. V was pared by 4 bases and J by 8 bases, with 7 bases of the junction left unmatched. The CDR3: CASSGGQPKGYTF. As DNA, the CDR3 is TGTGCCAGCAGTGGGGGACAGCCTAAGGGCTACACCTTC.

V gene TRBV19 combines with J gene TRBJ1-4, with D uncertain. Trimming cost V 0 bases and J 4 bases, with 15 bases left between them. The V gene's germline CDR1 is LNHDA and CDR2 SQIVND (reference sequence). The CDR3 is 17 residues long. CDR3 in amino acids: CASSIDPRGGDNEKLFF. DNA of the CDR3: TGTGCCAGTAGTATAGATCCGCGAGGAGGAGATAATGAAAAACTGTTTTTT.

The chain is built from TRBV7-2 and TRBJ1-2; 7 nucleotides align to TRBD1. CDR1 and CDR2 from the germline V gene are SGHTA and FQGNSA. The CDR3 extends over 13 amino acids. Unmatched junction bases numbered 5, after V lost 6 bases and J lost 4 bases. CDR3 DNA: TGTGCCAGCAGTGGGGACAGCCCCTATGGCTACACCTTC. Amino acids: CASSGDSPYGYTF.

The rearrangement joins TRBV2 to TRBJ2-3; no reliable D call. Germline V gene sequence: CDR1 SNHLY, CDR2 FYNNEI. The CDR3 is made up of 13 amino acids. V dropped 2 bases and J dropped 9 bases, with 12 bases sitting between them. CDR3 loop: CASSEWRLGTQYF. In DNA, the CDR3 is TGTGCCAGCAGTGAATGGCGGCTAGGGACGCAGTATTTT.